These 27 T cell receptor beta chains were sequenced from one sample in a study of T cell repertoires in cytomegalovirus infection. TCRdb used MiXCR to reprocess the reads, holding one entry per CDR3 protein. The repertoire holds roughly 600,000 distinct CDR3 sequences, with 20% to 25% as singletons. Sequencing was performed on CD8+ T cells from PBMCs. The receptors come from a human donor in good health (CMV status not recorded). Some clones in this sample may be carry-over from other donors' samples.

This clonotype was detected a few times. The chain combines TRBV7-2 with TRBJ1-1, with D uncertain. Germline CDR1 and CDR2: SGHTA and FQGNSA. The CDR3 has 12 residues. Trimming stripped 5 bases from V and 1 base from J, with 5 bases between. CDR3 residues: CASSRRNTEAFF. The CDR3 region has the DNA TGTGCCAGCAGCCGCAGGAACACTGAAGCTTTCTTT.

This rearrangement joins TRBV20-1 to TRBJ1-2; no reliable D call. The CDR3 extends over 10 amino acids. Germline-derived CDR1 and CDR2 are DFQATT and SNEGSKA (reference sequence). Trimming took off 6 bases at V and 8 bases at J, with 10 bases between the two ends. In DNA, the CDR3 is TGCAGTGCCCTTGGAGAAGGCTACACCTTC. This encodes CSALGEGYTF.

This chain connects TRBV19 to TRBJ1-2; D is uncertain. This CDR3 spans 12 amino acids. V was cut by 5 bases and J by 4 bases, with 8 bases left in between. Germline CDR1 is LNHDA and CDR2 is SQIVND (reference sequence). The CDR3, as DNA: TGTGCCAGTAGTCGCCCAGCCTATGGCTACACCTTC. It specifies CASSRPAYGYTF.

This clonotype was picked up many times. The chain couples TRBV12-3 or TRBV12-4 to TRBJ2-1; perhaps TRBD2 as D (5 bases). V dropped 6 bases and J dropped 9 bases, with 18 bases sitting between them. The CDR3 is 14 amino acids. DNA for the CDR3: TGTGCCAGCAGCGCCGCACTAGGGCTAAGTGAGCAGTTCTTC. It is translated as CASSAALGLSEQFF.

This clonotype was counted a few times. J is TRBJ2-1 and V is TRBV20-1; D tentatively fits TRBD1 or TRBD2 (5 bases each). The CDR3 is 13 amino acids. The V and J ends lost 3 bases and 0 bases respectively, with 6 bases between them. Germline V gene data show CDR1 as DFQATT and CDR2 as SNEGSKA (reference sequence). CDR3 sequence: CSASGASYNEQFF. The CDR3 DNA sequence: TGCAGTGCTAGCGGGGCCTCCTACAATGAGCAGTTCTTC.

The V call is TRBV12-3 or TRBV12-4, the J call TRBJ1-1, with a possible D match to TRBD1 (5 bases). V was trimmed by 5 bases and J by 10 bases, leaving 11 bases between them. There are 11 residues in the CDR3. CDR3 coding DNA: TGTGCCAGCAGTCAACAGGTGACAGCTTTCTTT. Translation gives CASSQQVTAFF.

The table lists this clonotype with many counts. V usage is TRBV7-6 and J usage is TRBJ1-6; TRBD1 is a possible D gene (5 bases). From germline, CDR1 is SGHVS and CDR2 FNYEAQ. Trimming took off 5 bases at V and 4 bases at J, with 9 bases between the two ends. This CDR3 comprises 14 residues. CDR3 nucleotide sequence: TGTGCCAGCAGCCCAGGGATATATAATTCACCCCTCCACTTT. Protein product: CASSPGIYNSPLHF.

This chain connects TRBV7-2 to TRBJ1-1; weak D call: TRBD1 (5 bases). V lost 2 bases and J 5 bases, leaving 15 bases between the germline ends. The CDR3 runs to 15 residues. Germline-derived CDR1 and CDR2 are SGHTA and FQGNSA. The CDR3 here is CASSLHLGAGTEAFF. Here the CDR3 DNA reads TGTGCCAGCAGCTTACACTTAGGGGCCGGAACTGAAGCTTTCTTT.

At least ten counts were recorded for this clonotype. The V and J genes are TRBV5-1 and TRBJ2-4; D is possibly TRBD1 (7 bases). V was shortened by 4 bases and J by 8 bases, with 19 bases between the two germline ends. Germline-derived CDR1 and CDR2 are SGHRS and YFSETQ. This CDR3 has 15 residues. The CDR3, as DNA: TGCGCCAGCAGCCCGGAGGGACAGTCTGGGTACATTCAGTACTTC. Translation gives CASSPEGQSGYIQYF.

This clonotype was seen just once. The CDR3: CASSHSGEPYGYTF. DNA for the CDR3: TGTGCCAGCAGCCATTCGGGGGAGCCCTATGGCTACACCTTC. The chain uses TRBV3-1 and TRBJ1-2; tentatively, D is TRBD1 (5 bases). This CDR3 contains 14 residues. With 3 bases removed from V and 4 bases from J, the gap between germline ends came to 12 bases. Looked up from germline, CDR1 is LGHDT and CDR2 is YNNKEL (reference sequence).

This chain uses TRBV6-1 with TRBJ2-7; D ambiguous. The CDR3 contains 11 residues. V lost 1 base and J 6 bases, leaving 4 bases between the germline ends. The germline V gene has CDR1 MNHNS and CDR2 SASEGT. CDR3 loop: CASSEGIEQYV. Written as DNA, the CDR3 is TGTGCCAGCAGTGAAGGTATCGAGCAGTACGTC.

This clonotype showed up just a few times. This rearrangement joins TRBV27 to TRBJ2-5, with D possibly TRBD2 on 6 matching bases. Germline values: CDR1 MNHEY, CDR2 SMNVEV (reference sequence). The CDR3 has 15 amino acids. Trimming took off 3 bases at V and 1 base at J, with 12 bases between the two ends. CDR3 in DNA: TGTGCCAGCAGTTTTGGGCGGGGAAGCCAAGAGACCCAGTACTTC. This translates into CASSFGRGSQETQYF.

This clonotype has only a few counts. J is TRBJ2-7 and V is TRBV29-1; 7 positions agree with TRBD1. The germline V gene encodes CDR1 SQVTM and CDR2 ANQGSEA. The CDR3 totals 15 residues. The junction had 13 bases not matched to a gene; V was cut back by 4 bases and J by 4 bases. CDR3 sequence: CSVVLRGQGRYEQYF. In nucleotides, the CDR3 is TGCAGCGTTGTCCTAAGGGGGCAGGGGAGATACGAGCAGTACTTC.

This clonotype was counted between two and nine times. This rearrangement joins TRBV14 to TRBJ2-5, with D possibly being TRBD2 (6 bases). The CDR3 has 15 amino acids. Germline values: CDR1 SGHDN, CDR2 FVKESK. The V gene lost 0 bases and the J gene lost 5 bases, with 13 bases spanning the gap. CDR3 sequence reads: CASSQDLTSWETQYF. The CDR3 coding sequence is TGTGCCAGCAGCCAAGACCTAACTAGCTGGGAGACCCAGTACTTC.

The CDR3 bases are TGTGCCAGCAGGGTAGGACAGGGATTAAGCAATCAGCCCCAGCATTTT. Amino acid sequence: CASRVGQGLSNQPQHF. The rearrangement joins TRBV28 to TRBJ1-5, with TRBD1 identical over 8 bases. V shed 6 bases, J shed 1 base, and the junction held 8 bases outside the gene matches. This CDR3 is built from 16 residues. Germline V lookup: CDR1 MDHEN, CDR2 SYDVKM.

V is TRBV7-8 and J is TRBJ1-1; tentatively, D is TRBD1 (6 bases). CDR1 is SGHVS, CDR2 FQNEAQ, per germline. This CDR3 comprises 12 residues. The germline V and J ends were trimmed by 5 bases and 6 bases, with 10 bases remaining between them. CDR3 DNA: TGTGCCAGCAGCACCGGGACACCTGAAGCTTTCTTT. Protein: CASSTGTPEAFF.

This sequence joins TRBV28 and TRBJ2-6; D might be TRBD1 (5 bases). Trimming left V 0 bases short and J 3 bases short, with 6 bases between. This CDR3 has 15 residues. Germline lookup yields CDR1 MDHEN and CDR2 SYDVKM. The CDR3 loop is CASSLWDNGANVLTF. CDR3 DNA: TGTGCCAGCAGTTTATGGGACAATGGGGCCAACGTCCTGACTTTC.

The gene calls are TRBV7-6 and TRBJ2-1; possibly TRBD2 for D (6 bases). Germline V CDR1 and CDR2: SGHVS, FNYEAQ. The CDR3 spans 15 residues. V was cut by 3 bases and J by 5 bases, with 14 bases left in between. The CDR3 reads CASSLGGYFDNEQFF. In DNA, the CDR3 is TGTGCCAGCAGCTTGGGGGGATATTTTGACAATGAGCAGTTCTTC.

On this clonotype: Germline and junction disagree at one end, which may indicate a read error. This rearrangement joins TRBV11-3 to TRBJ2-3; D is undetermined. CDR3 length: 16 amino acids. Germline V gene lookup returns CDR1 SGHNT and CDR2 YENEEA. CDR3 sequence: CVSSLGNMGNTDTQYF. The DNA of the CDR3 is TGTGTCAGCAGCTTAGGAAACATGGGGAACACAGATACGCAGTATTTT.

This sequence joins TRBV19 and TRBJ2-7, with D hard to call. Germline V gives CDR1 LNHDA, CDR2 SQIVND (reference sequence). V was trimmed by 1 base and J by 10 bases, leaving 8 bases between them. This CDR3 spans 11 amino acids. Written as DNA, the CDR3 is TGTGCCAGTAGTATAGGAGGCAGACAGTACTTC. This gives the protein CASSIGGRQYF.

V and J are TRBV6-5 and TRBJ2-2; D uncertain. Trimming stripped 0 bases from V and 4 bases from J, with 6 bases between. Germline V gene lookup returns CDR1 MNHEY and CDR2 SVGAGI. The CDR3 spans 14 residues. CDR3 in amino acids: CASSYSRLTGELFF. CDR3 nucleotides: TGTGCCAGCAGTTACTCTCGACTCACCGGGGAGCTGTTTTTT.

This sequence joins TRBV7-2 and TRBJ1-3; D ambiguous. This CDR3 is 16 amino acids long. Germline CDR1 reads SGHTA; CDR2 reads FQGNSA. Trimming left V 2 bases short and J 1 base short, with 12 bases between. CDR3 residues: CASSLSPVLSGNTIYF. CDR3 coding DNA: TGTGCCAGCAGCTTATCCCCGGTTCTTTCTGGAAACACCATATATTTT.

The chain joins TRBV24-1 to TRBJ1-2; D is ambiguous. This CDR3 spans 11 amino acids. The germline gives CDR1 KGHDR, CDR2 SFDVKD. Trimming cost V 9 bases and J 10 bases, with 14 bases left between them. The CDR3 DNA reads as TGTGCCACCGATTCCGGGAGAGACTACACCTTC. Residues: CATDSGRDYTF.

This clonotype turned up a few times. The J gene is TRBJ2-2, the V gene TRBV20-1; 7 bases are a match to TRBD1. After removal of 0 bases from V and 0 bases from J, the junction contained 4 bases not matched to a gene. This CDR3 is built from 16 residues. Germline assignment: CDR1 DFQATT and CDR2 SNEGSKA (reference sequence). The CDR3, as DNA: TGCAGTGCTAGAGATCACAGGGGAGCGAACACCGGGGAGCTGTTTTTT. This encodes CSARDHRGANTGELFF.

This clonotype was picked up a small number of times. This chain joins TRBV20-1 and TRBJ2-7; D remains ambiguous. The CDR3 loop spans 14 amino acids. V lost 0 bases and J lost 5, with 14 bases in between. Germline assignment: CDR1 DFQATT and CDR2 SNEGSKA (reference sequence). CDR3 in DNA: TGCAGTGCTAGAGATCCCCCTTTAGGCCACGAGCAGTACGTC. This encodes CSARDPPLGHEQYV.

The chain employs TRBV20-1 and TRBJ2-1; 11 bases match TRBD1. CDR1 is DFQATT and CDR2 is SNEGSKA in the germline V gene (reference sequence). This CDR3 is built from 15 residues. The V and J ends lost 5 bases and 3 bases, in that order; junction bases with no gene match: 6. The CDR3 DNA reads as TGCAGTGCTCCGGGACAGGGGGACTACTACAATGAGCAGTTCTTC. It translates to CSAPGQGDYYNEQFF.

This rearrangement joins TRBV4-3 to TRBJ1-2; no firm D call. In germline, CDR1 is LGHNA, CDR2 YSLEER. Trimming removed 1 base from V and 3 bases from J, with 12 bases in between. The CDR3 loop spans 15 amino acids. The CDR3 is CASSQAWTPDYGYTF. The CDR3 DNA sequence: TGCGCCAGCAGCCAAGCCTGGACTCCGGACTATGGCTACACCTTC.